This TCR beta chain was observed in a study of chemoradiotherapy in HPV16-positive cancers. At the level of the study: Functional T-cell assays on two HPV16-positive patients' cells defined candidate HPV-specific clones and common TCR motifs.

TCRdb's copy holds only in-frame clones and misses some; the assay was immunoSEQ multiplex PCR. The sample records around 2,200 clones, approximately 70% being singletons. Repertoires were sampled repeatedly during chemoradiotherapy. Germline assignment: CDR1 SGHTA and CDR2 FQGTGA. Losses at the gene ends were 4 bases for V and 4 bases for J; bases not matched to a gene: 11. The CDR3 has 16 residues. The chain carries TRBV7-3 and TRBJ2-3; the match to TRBD2 covers 7 bases. The sample in question was tumor tissue, obtained from a patient who underwent chemoradiotherapy. The source of this sequence is a human donor with HPV-associated anogenital cancer. The chain's CDR3 is CASSSRTGGGADTQYF. For the CDR3, the DNA is TGTGCCAGCAGCTCACGAACGGGCGGGGGAGCAGATACGCAGTATTTT.